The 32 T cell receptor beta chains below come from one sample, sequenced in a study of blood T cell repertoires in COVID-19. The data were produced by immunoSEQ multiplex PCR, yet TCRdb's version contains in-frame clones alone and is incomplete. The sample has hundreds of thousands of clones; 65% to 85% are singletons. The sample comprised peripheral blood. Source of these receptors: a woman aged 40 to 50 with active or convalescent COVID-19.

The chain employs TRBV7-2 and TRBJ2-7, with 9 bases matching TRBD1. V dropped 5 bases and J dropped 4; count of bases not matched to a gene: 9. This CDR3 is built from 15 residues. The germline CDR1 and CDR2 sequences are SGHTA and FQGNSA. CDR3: CASSLGGQGKYEQYF. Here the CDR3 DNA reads TGTGCCAGCAGCCTAGGAGGACAGGGGAAATACGAGCAGTACTTC.

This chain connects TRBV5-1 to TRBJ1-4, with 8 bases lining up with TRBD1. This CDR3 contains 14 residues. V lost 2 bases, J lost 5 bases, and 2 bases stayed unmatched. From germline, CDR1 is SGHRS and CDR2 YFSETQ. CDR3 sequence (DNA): TGCGCCAGCAGCTTACGACAGGGGAATGAAAAACTGTTTTTT. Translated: CASSLRQGNEKLFF. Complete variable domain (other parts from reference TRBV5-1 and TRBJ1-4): KAGVTQTPRYLIKTRGQQVTLSCSPISGHRSVSWYQQTPGQGLQFLFEYFSETQRNKGNFPGRFSGRQFSNSRSEMNVSTLELGDSALYLCASSLRQGNEKLFFGSGTQLSVL.

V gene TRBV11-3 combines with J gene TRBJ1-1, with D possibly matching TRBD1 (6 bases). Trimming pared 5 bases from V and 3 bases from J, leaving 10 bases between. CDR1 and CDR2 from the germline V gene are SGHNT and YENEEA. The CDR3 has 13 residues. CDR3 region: CASSLYRDTEAFF. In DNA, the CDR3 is TGTGCCAGCAGCCTTTACAGGGACACTGAAGCTTTCTTT. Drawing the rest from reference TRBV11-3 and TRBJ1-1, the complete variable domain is EAGVVQSPRYKIIEKKQPVAFWCNPISGHNTLYWYLQNLGQGPELLIRYENEEAVDDSQLPKDRFSAERLKGVDSTLKIQPAELGDSAVYLCASSLYRDTEAFFGQGTRLTVV.

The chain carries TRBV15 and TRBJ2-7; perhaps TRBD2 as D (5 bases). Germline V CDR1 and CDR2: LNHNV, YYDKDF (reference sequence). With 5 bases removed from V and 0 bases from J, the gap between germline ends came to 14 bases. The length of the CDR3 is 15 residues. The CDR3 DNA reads TGTGCCACCAGCGCTAACCCGGGGAGCTCCTACGAGCAGTACTTC. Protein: CATSANPGSSYEQYF.

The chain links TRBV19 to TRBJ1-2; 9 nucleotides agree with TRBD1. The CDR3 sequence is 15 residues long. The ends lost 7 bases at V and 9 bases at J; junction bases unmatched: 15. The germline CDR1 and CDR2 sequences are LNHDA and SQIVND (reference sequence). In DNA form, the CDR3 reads TGTGCCAGTAATTACGGAAGAAGGACAGGGGTTAGCTACACCTTC. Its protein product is CASNYGRRTGVSYTF. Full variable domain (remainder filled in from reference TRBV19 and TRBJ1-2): DGGITQSPKYLFRKEGQNVTLSCEQNLNHDAMYWYRQDPGQGLRLIYYSQIVNDFQKGDIAEGYSVSREKKESFPLTVTSAQKNPTAFYLCASNYGRRTGVSYTFGSGTRLTVV.

CDR3 in amino acids: CAWIKNTGELFF. The CDR3 DNA follows: TGTGCCTGGATCAAGAACACCGGGGAGCTGTTTTTT. The chain carries TRBV30 and TRBJ2-2; D uncertain. Germline values: CDR1 GTSNPN, CDR2 SVGIG (reference sequence). V was clipped by 4 bases and J by 1 base, with 4 bases between them. The CDR3 sequence is 12 residues long.

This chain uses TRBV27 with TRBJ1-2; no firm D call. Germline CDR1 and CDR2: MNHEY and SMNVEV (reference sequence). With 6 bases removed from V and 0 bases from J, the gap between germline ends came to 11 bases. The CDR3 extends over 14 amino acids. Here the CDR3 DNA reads TGTGCCAGCAGCGGCGGAGCAGCTAACTATGGCTACACCTTC. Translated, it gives CASSGGAANYGYTF.

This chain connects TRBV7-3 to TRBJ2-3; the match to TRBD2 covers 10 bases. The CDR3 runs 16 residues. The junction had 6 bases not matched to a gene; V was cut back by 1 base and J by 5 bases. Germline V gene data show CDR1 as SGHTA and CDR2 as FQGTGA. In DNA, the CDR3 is TGTGCCAGCAGCTTAAACAGCGGGGGGGCTGGAGATACGCAGTATTTT. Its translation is CASSLNSGGAGDTQYF.

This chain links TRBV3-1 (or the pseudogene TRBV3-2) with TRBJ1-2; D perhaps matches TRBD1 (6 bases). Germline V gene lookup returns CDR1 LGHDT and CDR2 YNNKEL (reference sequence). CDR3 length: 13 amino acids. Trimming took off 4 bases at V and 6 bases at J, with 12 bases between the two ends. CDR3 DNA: TGTGCCAGCAGCCCCGGGGGGGGGCATGGCTACACCTTC. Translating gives CASSPGGGHGYTF.

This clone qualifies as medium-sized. The CDR3 sequence: CASSLGTANYGYTF. The DNA of the CDR3 is TGTGCCAGCAGCTTGGGGACTGCGAACTATGGCTACACCTTC. The chain joins TRBV5-4 to TRBJ1-2; no firm D call. The CDR3 is made up of 14 amino acids. Germline V gene lookup returns CDR1 SGHNT and CDR2 YYREEE (reference sequence). V lost 0 bases to trimming and J lost 2 bases, with 8 bases between them.

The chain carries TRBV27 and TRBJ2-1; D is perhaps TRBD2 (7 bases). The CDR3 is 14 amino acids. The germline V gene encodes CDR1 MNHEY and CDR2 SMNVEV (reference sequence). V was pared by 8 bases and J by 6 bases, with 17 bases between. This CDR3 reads CASPSGGHLNEQFF. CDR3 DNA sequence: TGTGCCAGCCCCTCGGGGGGCCACCTCAATGAGCAGTTCTTC.

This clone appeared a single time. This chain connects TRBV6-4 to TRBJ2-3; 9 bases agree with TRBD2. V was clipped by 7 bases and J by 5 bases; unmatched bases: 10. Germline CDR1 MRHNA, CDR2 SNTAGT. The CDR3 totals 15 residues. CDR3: CASIPAGGIGDTQYF. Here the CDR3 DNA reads TGTGCCAGCATCCCGGCGGGGGGGATCGGAGATACGCAGTATTTT.

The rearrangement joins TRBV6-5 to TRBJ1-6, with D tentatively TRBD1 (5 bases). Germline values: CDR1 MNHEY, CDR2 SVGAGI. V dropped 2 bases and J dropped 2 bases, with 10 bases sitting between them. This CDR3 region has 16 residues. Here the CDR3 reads CASSYTGVPYNSPLHF. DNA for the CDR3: TGTGCCAGCAGTTACACGGGGGTCCCCTATAATTCACCCCTCCACTTT.

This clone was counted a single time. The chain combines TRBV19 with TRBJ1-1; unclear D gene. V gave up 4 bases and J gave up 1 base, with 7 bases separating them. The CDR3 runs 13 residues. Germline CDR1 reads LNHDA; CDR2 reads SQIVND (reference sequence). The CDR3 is CASSTVPNTEAFF. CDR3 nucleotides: TGTGCCAGTAGTACGGTCCCGAACACTGAAGCTTTCTTT.

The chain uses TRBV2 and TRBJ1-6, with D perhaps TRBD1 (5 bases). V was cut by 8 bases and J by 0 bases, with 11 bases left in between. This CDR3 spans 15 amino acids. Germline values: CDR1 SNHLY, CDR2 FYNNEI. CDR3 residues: CASRGVSSYNSPLHF. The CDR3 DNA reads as TGTGCCAGCCGGGGGGTCAGCTCCTATAATTCACCCCTCCACTTT.

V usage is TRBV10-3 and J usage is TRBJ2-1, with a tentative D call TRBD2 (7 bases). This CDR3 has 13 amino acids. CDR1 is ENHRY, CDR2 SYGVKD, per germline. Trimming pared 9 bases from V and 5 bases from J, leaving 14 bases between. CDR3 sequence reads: CAIGGGADNEQFF. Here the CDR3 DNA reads TGTGCCATAGGGGGGGGCGCCGACAATGAGCAGTTCTTC.

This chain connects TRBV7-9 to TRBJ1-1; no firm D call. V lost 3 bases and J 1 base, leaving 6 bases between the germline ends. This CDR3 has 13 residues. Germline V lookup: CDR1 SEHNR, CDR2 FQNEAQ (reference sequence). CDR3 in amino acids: CASSFSPNTEAFF. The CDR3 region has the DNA TGTGCCAGCAGCTTCTCTCCGAACACTGAAGCTTTCTTT.

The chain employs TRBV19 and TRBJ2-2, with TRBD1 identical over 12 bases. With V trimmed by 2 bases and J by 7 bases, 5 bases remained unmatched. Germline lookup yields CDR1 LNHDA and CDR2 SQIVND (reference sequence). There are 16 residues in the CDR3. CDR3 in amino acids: CASSIKGQGAIGELFF. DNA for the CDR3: TGTGCCAGTAGTATAAAGGGACAGGGGGCTATCGGGGAGCTGTTTTTT. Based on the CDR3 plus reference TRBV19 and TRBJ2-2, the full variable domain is DGGITQSPKYLFRKEGQNVTLSCEQNLNHDAMYWYRQDPGQGLRLIYYSQIVNDFQKGDIAEGYSVSREKKESFPLTVTSAQKNPTAFYLCASSIKGQGAIGELFFGEGSRLTVL.

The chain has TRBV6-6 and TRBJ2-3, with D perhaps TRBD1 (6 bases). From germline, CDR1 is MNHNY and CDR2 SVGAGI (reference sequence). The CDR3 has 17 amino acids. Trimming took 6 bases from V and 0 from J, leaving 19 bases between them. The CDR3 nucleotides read TGTGCCAGCAGCCGAGCACGACAGGAGTTTAGCACAGATACGCAGTATTTT. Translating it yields CASSRARQEFSTDTQYF.

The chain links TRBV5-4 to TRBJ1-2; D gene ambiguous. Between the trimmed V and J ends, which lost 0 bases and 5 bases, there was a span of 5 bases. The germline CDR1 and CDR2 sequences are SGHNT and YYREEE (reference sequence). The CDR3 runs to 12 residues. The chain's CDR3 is CASSLEAYGYTF. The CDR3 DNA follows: TGTGCCAGCAGCTTGGAAGCTTATGGCTACACCTTC.

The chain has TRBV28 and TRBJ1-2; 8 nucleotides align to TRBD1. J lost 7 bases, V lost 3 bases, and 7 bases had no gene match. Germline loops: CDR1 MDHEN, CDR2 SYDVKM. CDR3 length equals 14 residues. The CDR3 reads CASSFRQGARGYTF. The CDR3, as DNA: TGTGCCAGCAGTTTCAGGCAGGGGGCGCGTGGCTACACCTTC.

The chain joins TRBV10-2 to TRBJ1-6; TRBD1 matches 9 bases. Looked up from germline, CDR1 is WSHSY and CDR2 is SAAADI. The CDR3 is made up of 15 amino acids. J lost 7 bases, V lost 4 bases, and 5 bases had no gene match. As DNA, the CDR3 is TGCGCCAGCAGTGGGGGGACAGGGTGGAATTCACCCCTCCACTTT. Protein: CASSGGTGWNSPLHF.

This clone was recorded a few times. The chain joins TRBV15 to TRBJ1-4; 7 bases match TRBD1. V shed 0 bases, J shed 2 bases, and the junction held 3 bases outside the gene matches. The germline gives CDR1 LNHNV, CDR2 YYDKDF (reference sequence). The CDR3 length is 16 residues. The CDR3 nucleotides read TGTGCCACCAGCAGAGATCGGACAGGTACTAATGAAAAACTGTTTTTT. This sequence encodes CATSRDRTGTNEKLFF.

The CDR3 DNA follows: TGTGCCAGCAGTTCCCCGCGGGGGGACTCCTACAATGAGCAGTTCTTC. Amino acid sequence: CASSSPRGDSYNEQFF. The chain is built from TRBV27 and TRBJ2-1, with 8 bases lining up with TRBD2. Per germline, CDR1 MNHEY and CDR2 SMNVEV (reference sequence). J lost 0 bases, V lost 4 bases, and 5 bases had no gene match. This CDR3 is 16 amino acids long.

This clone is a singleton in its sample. CDR3 bases: TGTGCCAGCAGCCAAGAATCCAGCGGAAGCACAGATACGCAGTATTTT. Protein product: CASSQESSGSTDTQYF. The chain has TRBV4-2 and TRBJ2-3; a possible D gene is TRBD2 (5 bases). Germline CDR1 reads LGHNA; CDR2 reads YNFKEQ. Trimming stripped 0 bases from V and 0 bases from J, with 10 bases between. This CDR3 is 16 amino acids long.

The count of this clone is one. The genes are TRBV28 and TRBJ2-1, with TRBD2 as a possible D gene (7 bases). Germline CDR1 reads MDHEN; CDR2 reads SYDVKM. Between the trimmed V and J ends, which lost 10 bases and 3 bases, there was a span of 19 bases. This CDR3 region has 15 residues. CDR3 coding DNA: TGTGCCACCCTGTTAGGGGGGGCGTACTACAATGAGCAGTTCTTC. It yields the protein CATLLGGAYYNEQFF.

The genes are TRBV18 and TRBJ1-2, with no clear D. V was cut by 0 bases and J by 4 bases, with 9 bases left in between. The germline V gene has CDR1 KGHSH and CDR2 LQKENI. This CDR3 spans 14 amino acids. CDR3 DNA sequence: TGTGCCAGCTCACCACCGGAGACGACCTATGGCTACACCTTC. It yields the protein CASSPPETTYGYTF.

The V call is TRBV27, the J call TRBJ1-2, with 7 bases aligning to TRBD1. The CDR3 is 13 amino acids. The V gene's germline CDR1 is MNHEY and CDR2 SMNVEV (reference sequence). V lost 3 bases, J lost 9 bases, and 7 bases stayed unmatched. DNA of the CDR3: TGTGCCAGCAGTTTCAGGGCAGGGGGACGCTACACCTTC. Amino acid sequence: CASSFRAGGRYTF.

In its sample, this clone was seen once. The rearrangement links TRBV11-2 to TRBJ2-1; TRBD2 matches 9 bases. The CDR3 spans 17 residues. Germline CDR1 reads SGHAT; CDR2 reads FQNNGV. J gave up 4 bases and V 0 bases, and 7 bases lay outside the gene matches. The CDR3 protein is CASSLDTAGGRYNEQFF. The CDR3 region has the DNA TGTGCCAGCAGCTTAGATACCGCGGGGGGGAGATACAATGAGCAGTTCTTC. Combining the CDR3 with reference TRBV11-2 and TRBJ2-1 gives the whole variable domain EAGVAQSPRYKIIEKRQSVAFWCNPISGHATLYWYQQILGQGPKLLIQFQNNGVVDDSQLPKDRFSAERLKGVDSTLKIQPAKLEDSAVYLCASSLDTAGGRYNEQFFGPGTRLTVL.

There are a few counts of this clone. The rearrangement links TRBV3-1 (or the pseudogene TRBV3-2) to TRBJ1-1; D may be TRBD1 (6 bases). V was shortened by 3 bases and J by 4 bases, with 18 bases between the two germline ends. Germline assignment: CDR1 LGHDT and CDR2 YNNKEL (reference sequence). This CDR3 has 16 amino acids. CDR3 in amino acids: CASSQTPLEGGTEAFF. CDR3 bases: TGTGCCAGCAGCCAGACGCCCCTCGAAGGGGGCACTGAAGCTTTCTTT.

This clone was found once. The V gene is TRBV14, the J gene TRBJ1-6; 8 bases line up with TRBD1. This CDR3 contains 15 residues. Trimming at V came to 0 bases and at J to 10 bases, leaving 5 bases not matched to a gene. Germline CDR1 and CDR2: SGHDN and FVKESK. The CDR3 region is CASSQDGQGRSPLHF. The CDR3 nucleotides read TGTGCCAGCAGCCAAGATGGACAGGGCCGGTCACCCCTCCACTTT.

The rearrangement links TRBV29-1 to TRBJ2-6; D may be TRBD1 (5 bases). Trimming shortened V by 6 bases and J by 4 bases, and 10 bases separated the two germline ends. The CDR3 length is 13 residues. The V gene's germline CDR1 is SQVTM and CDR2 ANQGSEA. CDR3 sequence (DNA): TGCAGCGTCTTCAGGGTAGGGGCCAACGTCCTGACTTTC. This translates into CSVFRVGANVLTF.